The 26 T cell receptor beta chains listed next were all sequenced from one sample in a study of blood T cell repertoires in COVID-19. The protocol was immunoSEQ multiplex PCR, while the TCRdb copy is restricted to in-frame clones and leaves out a portion. The repertoire consists of around 190,000 clones, with about four fifths occurring once and the leading ten covering almost 6%. Material for sequencing was peripheral blood. These receptors all stem from a middle-aged woman with COVID-19, enrolled during active disease.

V gene TRBV11-3 combines with J gene TRBJ2-1; 9 positions agree with TRBD2. CDR1 is SGHNT and CDR2 is YENEEA in the germline V gene. Unmatched junction bases numbered 7, after V lost 1 base and J lost 0 bases. The CDR3 consists of 18 residues. This CDR3 is CASSLAAGGPSSYNEQFF. The DNA for the CDR3 is TGTGCCAGCAGCTTAGCGGCGGGAGGGCCGAGCTCCTACAATGAGCAGTTCTTC. Together with reference TRBV11-3 and TRBJ2-1, the CDR3 gives the full variable domain: EAGVVQSPRYKIIEKKQPVAFWCNPISGHNTLYWYLQNLGQGPELLIRYENEEAVDDSQLPKDRFSAERLKGVDSTLKIQPAELGDSAVYLCASSLAAGGPSSYNEQFFGPGTRLTVL.

V gene TRBV5-1 combines with J gene TRBJ2-5; 10 positions agree with TRBD1. The CDR3 covers 18 residues. Germline values: CDR1 SGHRS, CDR2 YFSETQ. Trimming at V came to 4 bases and at J to 5 bases, leaving 17 bases not matched to a gene. The CDR3 DNA sequence: TGCGCCAGCAGCCCGCGACGAGACACAATGGACAGGGGGGAGACCCAGTACTTC. It translates to CASSPRRDTMDRGETQYF. Full variable domain (missing parts from reference TRBV5-1 and TRBJ2-5): KAGVTQTPRYLIKTRGQQVTLSCSPISGHRSVSWYQQTPGQGLQFLFEYFSETQRNKGNFPGRFSGRQFSNSRSEMNVSTLELGDSALYLCASSPRRDTMDRGETQYFGPGTRLLVL.

This chain uses TRBV18 with TRBJ2-7; no clear D gene. From germline, CDR1 is KGHSH and CDR2 LQKENI. The germline V and J ends were trimmed by 3 bases and 6 bases, with 12 bases remaining between them. The CDR3 contains 13 residues. The CDR3 region is CASSPNVATEQYF. The CDR3 DNA reads as TGTGCCAGCTCACCGAATGTCGCTACCGAGCAGTACTTC.

The chain employs TRBV6-5 and TRBJ1-3; weak D call: TRBD1 (6 bases). Germline CDR1 MNHEY, CDR2 SVGAGI. Trimming pared 6 bases from V and 0 bases from J, leaving 12 bases between. The CDR3 length is 15 residues. CDR3 region: CASRPTGSSGNTIYF. The CDR3 nucleotides are TGTGCCAGCAGACCGACAGGAAGCTCTGGAAACACCATATATTTT.

V is TRBV18 and J is TRBJ2-1; 8 bases match TRBD2. Germline V gene sequence: CDR1 KGHSH, CDR2 LQKENI. The CDR3 is made up of 15 amino acids. The junction had 4 bases not matched to a gene; V was cut back by 3 bases and J by 3 bases. CDR3 amino acids: CASSPSSGGYNEQFF. CDR3 nucleotides: TGTGCCAGCTCACCTTCCAGCGGGGGCTACAATGAGCAGTTCTTC. The full variable domain, its missing parts supplied by reference TRBV18 and TRBJ2-1, is NAGVMQNPRHLVRRRGQEARLRCSPMKGHSHVYWYRQLPEEGLKFMVYLQKENIIDESGMPKERFSAEFPKEGPSILRIQQVVRGDSAAYFCASSPSSGGYNEQFFGPGTRLTVL.

The chain is built from TRBV19 and TRBJ2-1; D uncertain. Trimming shortened V by 5 bases and J by 1 base, and 12 bases separated the two germline ends. Germline V gene data show CDR1 as LNHDA and CDR2 as SQIVND (reference sequence). The CDR3 is made up of 15 amino acids. In DNA, the CDR3 is TGTGCCAGTAGTCCCGGAGCTTTATCCTACAATGAGCAGTTCTTC. This sequence encodes CASSPGALSYNEQFF.

The rearrangement uses TRBV5-1 and TRBJ2-2, with 10 bases identical to TRBD1. The junction had 14 bases not matched to a gene; V was cut back by 3 bases and J by 6 bases. CDR3 length equals 18 residues. Germline loops: CDR1 SGHRS, CDR2 YFSETQ. The CDR3 nucleotides are TGCGCCAGCAGCTGGGGACAGGGGCTCGCGATTAGCGCCGGGGAGCTGTTTTTT. It yields the protein CASSWGQGLAISAGELFF.

This clone was picked up a small number of times. The CDR3 reads CASSLRGTQYF. The DNA of the CDR3 is TGTGCCAGCAGCTTGAGGGGGACCCAGTACTTC. The V call is TRBV5-6, the J call TRBJ2-5, with a tentative D call TRBD1 (5 bases). The V and J ends lost 1 base and 7 bases respectively, with 5 bases between them. This CDR3 has 11 residues. CDR1 and CDR2 from the germline V gene are SGHDT and YYEEEE.

This clone was detected many times. The chain links TRBV7-9 to TRBJ1-3; weak D call: TRBD1 (6 bases). This CDR3 has 15 residues. Germline V gives CDR1 SEHNR, CDR2 FQNEAQ (reference sequence). The V end was cut by 5 bases, the J end by 0 bases, with 11 bases between. The CDR3 DNA reads TGTGCCAGCAGCCCCAGGGGCCTCTCTGGAAACACCATATATTTT. Its translation: CASSPRGLSGNTIYF.

The chain links TRBV9 to TRBJ2-7, with D tentatively TRBD2 (6 bases). The CDR3 has 15 residues. The V gene lost 2 bases and the J gene lost 0 bases, with 12 bases spanning the gap. Germline V lookup: CDR1 SGDLS, CDR2 YYNGEE. CDR3: CASSVGGTSSYEQYF. The CDR3 DNA reads TGTGCCAGCAGCGTTGGCGGGACGAGCTCCTACGAGCAGTACTTC.

V gene TRBV6-4 combines with J gene TRBJ2-1; D might be TRBD2 (6 bases). With 2 bases removed from V and 9 bases from J, the gap between germline ends came to 14 bases. Germline V lookup: CDR1 MRHNA, CDR2 SNTAGT. The CDR3 runs to 14 residues. CDR3: CASSDLFRGSEQFF. CDR3 coding DNA: TGTGCCAGCAGTGACCTTTTCCGGGGGAGTGAGCAGTTCTTC.

V gene TRBV7-9 combines with J gene TRBJ2-7; TRBD1 is a possible D gene (6 bases). The CDR3 has 12 residues. The V gene's germline CDR1 is SEHNR and CDR2 FQNEAQ (reference sequence). The ends were cut back, 5 bases at V and 7 bases at J, with 12 bases in the middle. The CDR3 DNA sequence: TGTGCCAGCAGCACAGGGATGGGAGAGCAGTACTTC. As protein: CASSTGMGEQYF.

The chain combines TRBV5-1 with TRBJ1-3, with D uncertain. The CDR3 has 15 amino acids. Germline V gene sequence: CDR1 SGHRS, CDR2 YFSETQ. V shed 7 bases and J shed 3 bases, with 17 bases lying between them. This CDR3 reads CASVRGRSHGNTIYF. The CDR3 nucleotides are TGCGCCAGCGTCCGAGGGAGGTCTCATGGAAACACCATATATTTT.

The rearrangement uses TRBV30 and TRBJ1-5; TRBD1 might be the D (5 bases). CDR3 length: 13 amino acids. V lost 8 bases and J 0 bases, leaving 11 bases between the germline ends. The germline V gene has CDR1 GTSNPN and CDR2 SVGIG (reference sequence). DNA for the CDR3: TGTGCCGCGGGGCTGGGTAGCAATCAGCCCCAGCATTTT. As protein: CAAGLGSNQPQHF.

This chain connects TRBV29-1 to TRBJ1-6, with TRBD1 matching 10 bases. This CDR3 is 17 amino acids long. The germline V gene encodes CDR1 SQVTM and CDR2 ANQGSEA. Trimming at V came to 6 bases and at J to 8 bases, leaving 16 bases not matched to a gene. CDR3 DNA: TGCAGCGTAATGACGATTACCGGGACAGGGGCCGATTCACCCCTCCACTTT. This encodes CSVMTITGTGADSPLHF. Looking up the rest from reference TRBV29-1 and TRBJ1-6 gives the full variable domain: SAVISQKPSRDICQRGTSLTIQCQVDSQVTMMFWYRQQPGQSLTLIATANQGSEATYESGFVIDKFPISRPNLTFSTLTVSNMSPEDSSIYLCSVMTITGTGADSPLHFGNGTRLTVT.

The CDR3 loop is CAISEKGEMNTEAFF. DNA for the CDR3: TGTGCCATCAGTGAAAAGGGGGAAATGAACACTGAAGCTTTCTTT. V usage is TRBV10-3 and J usage is TRBJ1-1, with D tentatively TRBD1 (6 bases). CDR3 length equals 15 residues. Between the trimmed V and J ends, which lost 3 bases and 0 bases, there was a span of 11 bases. The germline V gene has CDR1 ENHRY and CDR2 SYGVKD.

This clone was detected only once. V is TRBV5-1 and J is TRBJ2-1, with TRBD2 matching 9 bases. Per germline, CDR1 SGHRS and CDR2 YFSETQ. The CDR3 has 15 residues. J gave up 0 bases and V 5 bases, and 3 bases lay outside the gene matches. CDR3 residues: CASRLLAGSYNEQFF. The CDR3 nucleotides read TGCGCCAGCAGGTTACTAGCGGGCTCCTACAATGAGCAGTTCTTC.

This sequence joins TRBV14 and TRBJ2-7; 9 bases are shared with TRBD1. This CDR3 contains 16 residues. V trimming: 0 bases; J trimming: 1 base; junction bases outside the gene matches: 4. Germline CDR1 is SGHDN and CDR2 is FVKESK. CDR3 in DNA: TGTGCCAGCAGCCAAGATCTGGGACAGGGATCCTACGAGCAGTACTTC. Protein: CASSQDLGQGSYEQYF.

This rearrangement joins TRBV5-1 to TRBJ2-1, with TRBD1 identical over 7 bases. There are 15 residues in the CDR3. Losses at the gene ends were 0 bases for V and 9 bases for J; bases not matched to a gene: 9. Germline loops: CDR1 SGHRS, CDR2 YFSETQ. CDR3: CASSLVGTGAGEQFF. CDR3 in DNA: TGCGCCAGCAGCTTGGTGGGCACAGGGGCGGGTGAGCAGTTCTTC.

A single count supports this clone. The rearrangement joins TRBV5-8 to TRBJ1-1; a possible D gene is TRBD1 (5 bases). V lost 1 base and J 7 bases, leaving 11 bases between the germline ends. This CDR3 contains 13 residues. Germline V gene lookup returns CDR1 SGHTS and CDR2 YDEGEE. The CDR3, as DNA: TGTGCCAGCAGCTTGCTTGGGGGGATTGAAGCTTTCTTT. Translation: CASSLLGGIEAFF.

Notes on this clone: The sample holds other DNA sequences that translate to the same CDR3. The rearrangement joins TRBV30 to TRBJ1-5; the D is unclear. The germline V gene encodes CDR1 GTSNPN and CDR2 SVGIG (reference sequence). The ends were cut back, 0 bases at V and 5 bases at J, with 8 bases in the middle. This CDR3 has 13 residues. CDR3 DNA: TGTGCCTGGAGTGTACACACCGATCAGCCCCAGCATTTT. It codes for CAWSVHTDQPQHF.

The gene calls are TRBV12-3 or TRBV12-4 and TRBJ2-7; tentatively, D is TRBD1 (5 bases). Deletions cut 5 bases from V and 1 base from J, with 6 bases between. This CDR3 comprises 12 residues. Written as DNA, the CDR3 is TGTGCCAGCAGTCGGACATCCTACGAGCAGTACTTC. It yields the protein CASSRTSYEQYF.

The genes are TRBV6-4 and TRBJ1-2; TRBD1 agrees at 9 bases. The V segment lost 4 bases and the J segment 11 bases; nucleotides outside the gene matches: 17. The CDR3 has 16 amino acids. Per the germline V gene, CDR1 is MRHNA and CDR2 is SNTAGT. This CDR3 reads CASSGDGDRVRGGYTF. The CDR3 DNA follows: TGTGCCAGCAGTGGGGATGGGGACAGGGTTCGTGGAGGATACACCTTC.

The J gene is TRBJ1-1, the V gene TRBV5-6; D remains unclear. The germline V gene encodes CDR1 SGHDT and CDR2 YYEEEE. Trimming removed 4 bases at V and 8 bases at J, with 24 bases between. This CDR3 has 16 amino acids. The CDR3 loop is CASSGRSRKVGFEAFF. The CDR3, as DNA: TGTGCCAGCAGCGGGAGGTCTAGGAAGGTTGGATTCGAAGCTTTCTTT.

This clone appeared a single time. This chain connects TRBV7-9 to TRBJ1-1; D unclear. This CDR3 is built from 11 residues. The germline V gene has CDR1 SEHNR and CDR2 FQNEAQ (reference sequence). The V end was cut by 4 bases, the J end by 5 bases, with 5 bases between. The CDR3 DNA reads TGTGCCAGCAGCTCTAGTACTGAAGCTTTCTTT. This encodes CASSSSTEAFF.

This clone has only a few counts. V usage is TRBV7-3 and J usage is TRBJ1-2; D not resolved. V was clipped by 3 bases and J by 4 bases, with 9 bases between them. The CDR3 runs 13 residues. The V gene's germline CDR1 is SGHTA and CDR2 FQGTGA. The CDR3 spells CASSFPVFYGYTF. CDR3 nucleotides: TGTGCCAGCAGCTTCCCAGTCTTCTATGGCTACACCTTC.